These 4 T cell receptor beta chains share one sample of origin, sequenced in a study of CD8+ T cells in alopecia areata. As the sequencing template, cDNA was produced by extracting RNA and reverse transcribing it. Assay: immunoSEQ multiplex PCR; the TCRdb copy retains only in-frame clones and omits some. The sample has 90,000 to 120,000 clones, 65% to 85% seen once. Treatment given: oral pan-JAK inhibitor, 5-10 mg twice daily. The sequenced sample was CD8+ T cells sorted from blood, obtained at week 24, from a patient treated with tofacitinib. The receptors come from a human donor with alopecia areata.

V gene TRBV4-3 combines with J gene TRBJ2-5; 9 bases fit TRBD2. This CDR3 comprises 15 residues. Germline loops: CDR1 LGHNA, CDR2 YSLEER. V lost 6 bases to trimming and J lost 0 bases; unmatched junction nucleotides: 5. CDR3 loop: CASRARLADQETQYF. The CDR3, as DNA: TGCGCCAGCAGAGCTCGACTAGCGGACCAAGAGACCCAGTACTTC.

The rearrangement links TRBV7-9 to TRBJ2-5, with a possible D match to TRBD2 (5 bases). Trimming stripped 0 bases from V and 4 bases from J, with 9 bases between. The CDR3 is 14 amino acids. Germline V gene lookup returns CDR1 SEHNR and CDR2 FQNEAQ (reference sequence). CDR3 in amino acids: CASSLALGGETQYF. The CDR3 DNA is TGTGCCAGCAGCTTAGCGCTAGGAGGAGAGACCCAGTACTTC. Combining the CDR3 with reference TRBV7-9 and TRBJ2-5 gives the whole variable domain DTGVSQNPRHKITKRGQNVTFRCDPISEHNRLYWYRQTLGQGPEFLTYFQNEAQLEKSRLLSDRFSAERPKGSFSTLEIQRTEQGDSAMYLCASSLALGGETQYFGPGTRLLVL.

The V gene is TRBV29-1, the J gene TRBJ2-5; maybe TRBD1 (7 bases). The CDR3 sequence is 10 residues long. Germline assignment: CDR1 SQVTM and CDR2 ANQGSEA. Trimming shortened V by 5 bases and J by 11 bases, and 12 bases separated the two germline ends. This CDR3 reads CSVLRDSQYF. DNA of the CDR3: TGCAGCGTTTTGCGGGACAGTCAGTACTTC.

CDR3 sequence reads: CASSPNLAGGRNTGELFF. The CDR3 DNA follows: TGTGCCAGCAGCCCGAATCTAGCGGGGGGCCGGAACACCGGGGAGCTGTTTTTT. The chain has TRBV7-2 and TRBJ2-2, with 11 bases that match TRBD2. V lost 5 bases to trimming and J lost 1 base; unmatched junction nucleotides: 9. The CDR3 totals 18 residues. Germline V lookup: CDR1 SGHTA, CDR2 FQGNSA.